The source of this T cell receptor (beta chain) is a study of coeliac disease (dated 2022 in TCRdb). About the study as a whole: Each coeliac patient fell into one of three classes: newly diagnosed active disease, refractory coeliac disease type I, or disease kept under control by a gluten-free diet. Because high-resolution HLA typing was not available, biased TRBV7-2 usage was queried as a proof of principle. The study applied next-generation sequencing of rearranged TRB and TRG CDR3 regions to small intestinal lymphocyte fractions from coeliac and non-coeliac patients. The study was aimed at characterising TR repertoires of small intestinal T cells in active, refractory type I and gluten-free-diet-treated coeliac disease. A total of about 30 patients took part in the full study: about 22 had serologically confirmed coeliac disease and 8 were controls with non-small intestinal disorders. TRB sequencing succeeded for samples from 27 to 35 subjects, including about 25 paired bulk unsorted intraepithelial and lamina propria cell samples.

Libraries were prepared through the immunoSEQ multiplex PCR assay. In a multiplexed PCR, the TR loci were amplified; reverse primers were designed against J gene segments, whereas forward primers were designed against V gene segments. The Illumina HiSeq System was used to sequence the amplified CDR3 regions. Per the original workflow: A nearest-neighbour algorithm merged closely related reads to remove PCR and sequencing errors and collapse data into unique sequences. Repertoires were summarised by clonality and by T cell density, defined as TR molecules per amount of genomic DNA input. CDR3 amino acid sequences present in at least 80% of unsorted samples were defined as public TRs and were then tested for differential abundance between coeliac and control samples. Disease-group differences in clonality and density were tested with Kruskal-Wallis tests followed by Dunn post-tests. TCRdb obtained this table from immuneACCESS and retained in-frame rearrangements with V and J assigned. These tables miss some clones; where compared with another copy, unresolved V genes account for less than half of the shortfall, and the remainder is unexplained. V and J calls and clone size are copied from that table; D and trimming were computed from the DNA. The sample has a few thousand clones on record, about 70% of them singletons. The ten largest account for around 13% of the sample.

This clone was seen more than once but under ten times. Its specific antigen is unknown. The input lacks base qualities; no much larger clone sits a single base away. What the study reported, not specific to this receptor: The authors considered the approach unsuitable for unbiased detection of gliadin-specific T cells, which are scarce and rarely shared between patients. TRB and TRG repertoires of active coeliac intraepithelial and lamina propria samples showed lower clonality than controls, suggesting recruitment of diverse T cells. Cross-contamination between compartments was possible, because separating intraepithelial cells from lamina propria cells did not produce high-purity fractions. TRB repertoires were largely private; most amino acid sequences were unique to one sample, and V-gene usage did not differ significantly by disease group.

The germline V gene (reference sequence) specifies PRHDT as CDR1 and FYEKMQ as CDR2. From the cysteine through the phenylalanine, the CDR3 covers 12 amino acids. CDR3 DNA is the only sequence kept; it has 36 bases, read in frame from the first base. V and J lose 5 bases and 4 bases, and a span of 6 bases separates them. Aliquots of fewer than 600,000 cells were frozen in DMSO/FBS in liquid nitrogen, and a single aliquot per fraction was used for sequencing. Every one of the 30 patients in the study had endoscopy and a small intestinal biopsy. Intraepithelial cells were released from biopsies by stirring for one hour at 37 degrees C in RPMI containing EGTA, MgCl2 and 1% FBS. Genomic DNA was extracted from frozen unsorted cell fractions using the Qiagen DNeasy blood extraction kit.

This TCR was recovered from a woman aged 18 to 35 with active celiac disease. This chain joins TRBV13 to TRBJ2-1; there is no confident call for the D gene. Sequenced: intraepithelial lymphocytes from the gut. The cell subset or site label, as the study defines it: intraepithelial cell (IEC) fraction of small intestinal biopsy. The CDR3 region reads CASSKQYNEQFF. The DNA reads TGTGCCAGCAGCAAACAATACAATGAGCAGTTCTTC.